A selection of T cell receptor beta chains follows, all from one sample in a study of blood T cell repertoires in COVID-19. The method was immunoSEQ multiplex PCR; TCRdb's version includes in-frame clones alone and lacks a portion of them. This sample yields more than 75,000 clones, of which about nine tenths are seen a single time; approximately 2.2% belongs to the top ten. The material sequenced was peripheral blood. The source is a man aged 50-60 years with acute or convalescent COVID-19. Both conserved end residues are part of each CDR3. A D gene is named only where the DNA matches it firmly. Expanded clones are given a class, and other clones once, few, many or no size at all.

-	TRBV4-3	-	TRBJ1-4	CASSQQRDEKLFF	TGCGCCAGCAGCCAACAGCGGGATGAAAAACTGTTTTTT
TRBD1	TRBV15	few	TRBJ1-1	CATQLPRGRGTEAFF	TGTGCCACCCAACTCCCCAGGGGGCGAGGTACTGAAGCTTTCTTT
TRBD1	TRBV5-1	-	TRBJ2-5	CASSQPTGPQETQYF	TGCGCCAGCAGCCAGCCGACAGGGCCCCAAGAGACCCAGTACTTC
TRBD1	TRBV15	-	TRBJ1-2	CASSRDRGFYGYTF	TGTGCCTCTTCACGGGACAGGGGTTTTTACGGCTACACCTTC
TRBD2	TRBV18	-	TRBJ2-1	CASSPAGGHDEQFF	TGTGCCAGCTCCCCGGCGGGGGGGCATGATGAGCAGTTCTTC
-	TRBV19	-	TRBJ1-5	CASSRDKNQPQHF	TGTGCCAGTAGTAGGGACAAAAATCAGCCCCAGCATTTT
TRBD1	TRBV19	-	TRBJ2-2	CASSNGQGAGTGELFF	TGTGCCAGTAGTAATGGACAGGGGGCGGGTACCGGGGAGCTGTTTTTT
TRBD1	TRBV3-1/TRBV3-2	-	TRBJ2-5	CASRDYRGETQYF	TGTGCCAGCAGGGATTACAGGGGAGAGACCCAGTACTTC
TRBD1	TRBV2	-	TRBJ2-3	CASSGQGRTDTQYF	TGTGCCAGCAGTGGACAGGGACGGACAGATACGCAGTATTTT
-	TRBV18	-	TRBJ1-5	CASSPRRQDNQPQHF	TGTGCCAGCTCACCCCGCCGACAAGACAATCAGCCCCAGCATTTT
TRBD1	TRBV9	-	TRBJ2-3	CASSPRRQGPADTQYF	TGTGCCAGCAGCCCCCGGAGACAGGGGCCGGCAGATACGCAGTATTTT
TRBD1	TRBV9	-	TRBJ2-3	CASSVNTGVADTQYF	TGTGCCAGCAGCGTTAATACAGGGGTCGCAGATACGCAGTATTTT
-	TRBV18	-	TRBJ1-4	CASSPNRGATNEKLFF	TGTGCCAGCTCACCGAATCGGGGGGCAACTAATGAAAAACTGTTTTTT
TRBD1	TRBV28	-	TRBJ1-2	CASSLRDRDYGYTF	TGTGCCAGCAGTTTAAGAGACAGGGATTATGGCTACACCTTC
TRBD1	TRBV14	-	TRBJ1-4	CASSQDFDDRGLEKLFF	TGTGCCAGCAGCCAAGATTTCGACGACAGGGGGCTAGAAAAACTGTTTTTT
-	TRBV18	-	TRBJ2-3	CASSPQDYPQYF	TGTGCCAGCTCCCCCCAAGACTACCCGCAGTATTTT
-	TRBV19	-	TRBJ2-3	CASRGGANTQYF	TGTGCCAGTAGAGGGGGAGCGAATACGCAGTATTTT
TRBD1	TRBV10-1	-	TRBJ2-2	CASTLRDSPNTGELFF	TGCGCCAGCACCCTCCGGGACAGCCCTAACACCGGGGAGCTGTTTTTT
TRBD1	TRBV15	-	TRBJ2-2	CATSRVRTGNTGELFF	TGTGCCACCAGCAGAGTCCGGACAGGCAACACCGGGGAGCTGTTTTTT
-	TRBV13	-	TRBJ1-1	CASSLGRGGDTEAFF	TGTGCCAGCAGCTTAGGAAGGGGAGGGGACACTGAAGCTTTCTTT
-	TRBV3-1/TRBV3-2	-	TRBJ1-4	CASSQDTGTGEKLFF	TGTGCCAGCAGCCAAGATACAGGGACGGGTGAAAAACTGTTTTTT
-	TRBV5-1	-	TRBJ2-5	CASSLSETQYF	TGCGCCAGCAGCCTATCGGAGACCCAGTACTTC
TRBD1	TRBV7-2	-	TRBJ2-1	CASSLGQGGYNEQFF	TGTGCCAGCAGCTTGGGACAGGGCGGCTACAATGAGCAGTTCTTC
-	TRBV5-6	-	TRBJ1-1	CASSLGQTNTEAFF	TGTGCCAGCAGCTTAGGACAGACGAACACTGAAGCTTTCTTT
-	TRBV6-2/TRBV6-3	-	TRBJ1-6	CASSYPYNSPLHF	TGTGCCAGCAGTTACCCTTATAATTCACCCCTCCACTTT
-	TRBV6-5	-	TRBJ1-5	CASSYARGQPQHF	TGTGCCAGCAGTTACGCGCGGGGACAGCCCCAGCATTTT
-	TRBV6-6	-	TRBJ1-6	CASSYSAGDSPLHF	TGTGCCAGCAGTTACTCGGCGGGAGATTCACCCCTCCACTTT
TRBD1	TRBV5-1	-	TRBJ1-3	CASSLEVTGTGNTIYF	TGCGCCAGCAGCTTGGAAGTGACAGGGACTGGAAACACCATATATTTT
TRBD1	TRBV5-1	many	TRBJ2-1	CASSRQGAAGGYRDEQFF	TGCGCCAGCTCTCGACAGGGGGCGGCGGGAGGATATCGGGATGAGCAGTTCTTC
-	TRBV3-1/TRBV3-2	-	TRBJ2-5	CASSQRAGQETQYF	TGTGCCAGCAGCCAAAGAGCGGGCCAAGAGACCCAGTACTTC
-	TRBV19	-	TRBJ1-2	CASGGIPGEIHGYTF	TGTGCCAGTGGGGGAATACCAGGGGAAATCCATGGCTACACCTTC
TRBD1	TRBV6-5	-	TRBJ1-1	CASSLDRGRTEAFF	TGTGCCAGCAGTCTGGACAGGGGGAGAACTGAAGCTTTCTTT
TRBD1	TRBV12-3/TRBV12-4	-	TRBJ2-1	CASSLEGQGNEFF	TGTGCCAGCAGTTTAGAGGGACAGGGAAATGAGTTCTTC
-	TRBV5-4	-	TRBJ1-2	CASSQALTAYGYTF	TGTGCCAGCAGCCAGGCCTTGACGGCGTATGGCTACACCTTC
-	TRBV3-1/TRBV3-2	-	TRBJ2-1	CASSLLGSSSYNEQFF	TGTGCCAGCAGCCTCCTGGGTAGCAGCTCCTACAATGAGCAGTTCTTC
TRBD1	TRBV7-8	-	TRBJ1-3	CASSVDRAVTGNTIYF	TGTGCCAGCAGCGTCGACAGGGCCGTCACTGGAAACACCATATATTTT
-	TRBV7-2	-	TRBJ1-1	CASSPRNKVNTEAFF	TGTGCCAGCAGCCCGAGGAACAAGGTGAACACTGAAGCTTTCTTT
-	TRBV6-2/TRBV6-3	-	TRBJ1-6	CASSYEGNSPLHF	TGTGCCAGCAGTTACGAGGGCAATTCACCCCTCCACTTT
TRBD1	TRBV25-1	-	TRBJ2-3	CASSKTGRGRADTQYF	TGTGCCAGCAGTAAAACGGGCAGGGGGCGCGCAGATACGCAGTATTTT
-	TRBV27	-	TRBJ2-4	CASSPQGLAKNIQYF	TGTGCCAGCAGTCCTCAGGGGCTAGCCAAAAACATTCAGTACTTC